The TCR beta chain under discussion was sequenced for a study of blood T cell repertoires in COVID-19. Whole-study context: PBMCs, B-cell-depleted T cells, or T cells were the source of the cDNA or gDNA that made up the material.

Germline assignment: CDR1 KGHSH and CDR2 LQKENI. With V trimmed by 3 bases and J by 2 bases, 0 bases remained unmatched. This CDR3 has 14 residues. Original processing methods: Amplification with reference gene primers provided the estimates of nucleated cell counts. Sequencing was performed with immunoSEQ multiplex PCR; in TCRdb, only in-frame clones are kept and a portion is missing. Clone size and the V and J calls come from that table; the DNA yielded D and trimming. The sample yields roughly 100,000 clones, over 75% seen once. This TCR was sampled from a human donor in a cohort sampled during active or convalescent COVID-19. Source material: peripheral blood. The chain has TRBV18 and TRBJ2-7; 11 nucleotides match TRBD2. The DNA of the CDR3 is TGTGCCAGCTCACCTAGCGGGGGGGCCTACGAGCAGTACTTC. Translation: CASSPSGGAYEQYF.